The 23 T cell receptor beta chains given below trace back to one sample, sequenced in a study of blood T cell repertoires in COVID-19 (dated by TCRdb to 2019 to 2021). Receptor amplification or capture employed the immunoSEQ multiplex PCR assay. The source is immuneACCESS, and TCRdb retained only in-frame sequences with V and J called. Part of the clones is not carried over; for the studies checked, unresolved V genes explain less than half of this, and the remainder is unexplained. Across this sample there are more than 35,000 clones, with roughly 70% seen only once. The top ten constitute around 6.5% of the sample. Material for sequencing was peripheral blood. The receptors were gathered from an elderly man with acute or convalescent COVID-19.

This chain uses TRBV3-1 (or the pseudogene TRBV3-2) with TRBJ2-1; D gene uncertain. V was shortened by 1 base and J by 9 bases, with 7 bases between the two germline ends. The CDR3 consists of 12 residues. Germline CDR1 and CDR2: LGHDT and YNNKEL (reference sequence). The CDR3 nucleotides are TGTGCCAGCAGCCAAGTCAAGAGTGAGCAGTTCTTC. Translation gives CASSQVKSEQFF.

This clone is termed medium-sized (0.01 to 0.1%). The chain is built from TRBV5-6 and TRBJ2-7; TRBD2 might be the D (5 bases). CDR1 is SGHDT and CDR2 is YYEEEE in the germline V gene. The CDR3 contains 16 residues. V lost 0 bases, J lost 6 bases, and 19 bases lay in between. CDR3 amino acids: CASSLEAGGVHSEQYF. CDR3 DNA sequence: TGTGCCAGCAGCTTGGAGGCTGGAGGAGTGCACTCCGAGCAGTACTTC. Variable domain in full (rest from reference TRBV5-6 and TRBJ2-7): DAGVTQSPTHLIKTRGQQVTLRCSPKSGHDTVSWYQQALGQGPQFIFQYYEEEERQRGNFPDRFSGHQFPNYSSELNVNALLLGDSALYLCASSLEAGGVHSEQYFGPGTRLTVT.

This chain connects TRBV12-5 to TRBJ2-1; 8 positions agree with TRBD1. The germline CDR1 and CDR2 sequences are LGHNT and FRNRAP. V gave up 5 bases and J gave up 3 bases; unmatched junction bases: 6. CDR3 length: 15 amino acids. DNA for the CDR3: TGTGCTAGTGGTACAGACAGGGGACTCTACAATGAGCAGTTCTTC. This encodes CASGTDRGLYNEQFF.

The chain has TRBV7-2 and TRBJ2-4; 10 bases are a match to TRBD1. Germline-derived CDR1 and CDR2 are SGHTA and FQGNSA. This CDR3 region has 19 residues. V was pared by 5 bases and J by 0 bases, with 13 bases of the junction left unmatched. DNA for the CDR3: TGTGCCAGCAGCCCAAGACAGGGGGCCGGATTACTAGCCAAAAACATTCAGTACTTC. Encoded protein: CASSPRQGAGLLAKNIQYF.

The chain is built from TRBV18 and TRBJ2-2; the D gene is possibly TRBD2 (5 bases). Between the trimmed V and J ends, which lost 3 bases and 7 bases, there was a span of 12 bases. Germline CDR1 KGHSH, CDR2 LQKENI. The CDR3 loop spans 14 amino acids. The CDR3 here is CASSPSGVLGELFF. CDR3 DNA: TGTGCCAGCTCACCGTCCGGGGTACTCGGGGAGCTGTTTTTT.

Note on this clone: The sample carries other DNA sequences with the same CDR3. The chain is built from TRBV5-5 and TRBJ2-1; 12 bases map to TRBD2. CDR3 length equals 15 residues. The V gene's germline CDR1 is SGHKS and CDR2 YYEKEE (reference sequence). V lost 4 bases to trimming and J lost 5 bases; unmatched junction nucleotides: 4. CDR3 bases: TGTGCCAGCAGCCTCCTAGCGGGAGGGGACAATGAGCAGTTCTTC. This codes for CASSLLAGGDNEQFF.

The chain employs TRBV11-2 and TRBJ1-1, with 11 bases lining up with TRBD1. Germline V CDR1 and CDR2: SGHAT, FQNNGV. There are 16 residues in the CDR3. V dropped 5 bases and J dropped 11; count of bases not matched to a gene: 16. CDR3 amino acids: CASSTLGQGVVGSAFF. DNA for the CDR3: TGTGCCAGCAGCACCTTGGGACAGGGGGTGGTTGGTTCGGCTTTCTTT. The full variable domain, rest sourced from reference TRBV11-2 and TRBJ1-1, is EAGVAQSPRYKIIEKRQSVAFWCNPISGHATLYWYQQILGQGPKLLIQFQNNGVVDDSQLPKDRFSAERLKGVDSTLKIQPAKLEDSAVYLCASSTLGQGVVGSAFFGQGTRLTVV.

The table lists this clone with a count of one. This sequence joins TRBV5-4 and TRBJ1-1, with a possible D match to TRBD1 (6 bases). CDR1 is SGHNT and CDR2 is YYREEE in the germline V gene (reference sequence). The CDR3 consists of 15 residues. V lost 4 bases and J lost 0, with 13 bases in between. The CDR3 loop is CASSGYRDLNTEAFF. In DNA, the CDR3 is TGTGCCAGCAGCGGGTACAGGGATTTGAACACTGAAGCTTTCTTT.

This chain joins TRBV7-2 and TRBJ2-1; the match to TRBD2 covers 9 bases. This CDR3 has 17 residues. Germline lookup yields CDR1 SGHTA and CDR2 FQGNSA. J gave up 6 bases and V 1 base, and 10 bases lay outside the gene matches. In nucleotides, the CDR3 is TGTGCCAGCAGCTTAGGGTCTCCGGGACTAGCAGGCAATGAGCAGTTCTTC. Residues: CASSLGSPGLAGNEQFF.

The rearrangement uses TRBV3-1 (or the pseudogene TRBV3-2) and TRBJ2-7; TRBD2 matches 7 bases. The CDR3 runs 14 residues. V lost 0 bases and J lost 4; bases outside the gene matches: 3. Germline CDR1 and CDR2: LGHDT and YNNKEL (reference sequence). Written as DNA, the CDR3 is TGTGCCAGCAGCCAAGACTCTAGCGGATACGAGCAGTACTTC. It is translated as CASSQDSSGYEQYF.

The rearrangement links TRBV18 to TRBJ2-5; 8 positions match TRBD2. Germline V gives CDR1 KGHSH, CDR2 LQKENI. The CDR3 is made up of 14 amino acids. V trimming: 3 bases; J trimming: 3 bases; junction bases outside the gene matches: 3. The CDR3 DNA reads TGTGCCAGCTCACCCGGGACTAGAGAAGAGACCCAGTACTTC. This encodes CASSPGTREETQYF.

The chain links TRBV7-9 to TRBJ1-1; D remains ambiguous. Trimming removed 3 bases at V and 7 bases at J, with 15 bases between. This CDR3 region has 14 residues. CDR1 is SEHNR, CDR2 FQNEAQ, per germline (reference sequence). The CDR3 is CASSFIRDFGEAFF. Written as DNA, the CDR3 is TGTGCCAGCAGCTTTATTCGGGATTTTGGTGAAGCTTTCTTT.

This clone appeared a few times. The chain is built from TRBV4-1 and TRBJ1-2, with D possibly being TRBD1 (6 bases). CDR1 MGHRA and CDR2 YSYEKL come from the germline V gene. CDR3 length equals 16 residues. Trimming cost V 0 bases and J 2 bases, with 13 bases left between them. The CDR3 loop reads CASSQEITGINYGYTF. CDR3 sequence (DNA): TGCGCCAGCAGCCAAGAAATTACAGGGATCAACTATGGCTACACCTTC.

The J gene is TRBJ2-1, the V gene TRBV9; D might be TRBD2 (7 bases). CDR3 length equals 17 residues. V lost 0 bases and J 2 bases, leaving 15 bases between the germline ends. Germline CDR1 reads SGDLS; CDR2 reads YYNGEE. The CDR3 reads CASSVVGWGGTYNEQFF. CDR3 bases: TGTGCCAGCAGCGTAGTAGGGTGGGGGGGCACCTACAATGAGCAGTTCTTC.

The gene calls are TRBV19 and TRBJ2-4, with TRBD2 matching over 7 bases. The germline CDR1 and CDR2 sequences are LNHDA and SQIVND (reference sequence). V shed 0 bases and J 2 bases; nucleotides not matched to a gene: 10. CDR3 length equals 18 residues. CDR3 DNA sequence: TGTGCCAGTAGTATAGATCTGCGGGGGTTTCTTTCCAAAAACATTCAGTACTTC. Protein product: CASSIDLRGFLSKNIQYF.

The V call is TRBV30, the J call TRBJ2-7; D might be TRBD1 (5 bases). The CDR3 runs to 11 residues. CDR1 is GTSNPN, CDR2 SVGIG, per germline (reference sequence). Trimming cost V 5 bases and J 4 bases, with 9 bases left between them. The CDR3 sequence: CAWGDSYEQYF. CDR3 DNA: TGTGCCTGGGGAGACAGTTACGAGCAGTACTTC.

This clone has just a few counts. V is TRBV10-3 and J is TRBJ1-2, with 7 nucleotides matching TRBD1. Germline V gives CDR1 ENHRY, CDR2 SYGVKD. Unmatched junction bases numbered 4, after V lost 4 bases and J lost 5 bases. This CDR3 comprises 13 residues. Here the CDR3 reads CAISGGQVYGYTF. The CDR3 DNA is TGTGCCATCAGTGGCGGACAGGTGTATGGCTACACCTTC.

The chain uses TRBV4-1 and TRBJ1-2; no clear D gene. The germline V gene has CDR1 MGHRA and CDR2 YSYEKL. The CDR3 extends over 15 amino acids. The V end lost 0 bases, the J end lost 0 bases, and 8 bases lay between the germline ends. CDR3 region: CASSQERNSNYGYTF. CDR3 bases: TGCGCCAGCAGCCAAGAGAGGAATTCTAACTATGGCTACACCTTC.

The chain uses TRBV4-1 and TRBJ2-5; D possibly corresponds to TRBD1 (6 bases). Trimming took off 0 bases at V and 5 bases at J, with 13 bases between the two ends. The CDR3 length is 15 residues. Germline lookup yields CDR1 MGHRA and CDR2 YSYEKL. The CDR3 reads CASSQDFGQLETQYF. The CDR3 nucleotides read TGCGCCAGCAGCCAAGATTTCGGACAGCTGGAGACCCAGTACTTC.

The CDR3 DNA follows: TGTGCCATCAGTGAGCGGGGGGTAGGTTCACCCCTCCACTTT. Protein: CAISERGVGSPLHF. This chain uses TRBV10-3 with TRBJ1-6, with D possibly being TRBD1 (5 bases). Per the germline V gene, CDR1 is ENHRY and CDR2 is SYGVKD. The length of the CDR3 is 14 residues. Between the trimmed V and J ends, which lost 2 bases and 9 bases, there was a span of 11 bases.

The rearrangement uses TRBV15 and TRBJ2-5; 7 nucleotides align to TRBD1. V was clipped by 0 bases and J by 4 bases; unmatched bases: 2. The CDR3 extends over 14 amino acids. Germline CDR1 is LNHNV and CDR2 is YYDKDF (reference sequence). DNA for the CDR3: TGTGCCACCAGCAGAGATCAGGGGGTAGAGACCCAGTACTTC. Residues: CATSRDQGVETQYF. The variable domain in full, completed from reference TRBV15 and TRBJ2-5, reads DAMVIQNPRYQVTQFGKPVTLSCSQTLNHNVMYWYQQKSSQAPKLLFHYYDKDFNNEADTPDNFQSRRPNTSFCFLDIRSPGLGDTAMYLCATSRDQGVETQYFGPGTRLLVL.

This chain joins TRBV6-6 and TRBJ1-5, with a possible D match to TRBD1 (6 bases). The V end was cut by 6 bases, the J end by 2 bases, with 17 bases between. Germline CDR1 reads MNHNY; CDR2 reads SVGAGI (reference sequence). The CDR3 sequence is 16 residues long. The CDR3 DNA follows: TGTGCCAGCAGGGGACAAGGACTCGGAGGCAATCAGCCCCAGCATTTT. It encodes CASRGQGLGGNQPQHF.

The V and J genes are TRBV4-1 and TRBJ2-1; 10 bases line up with TRBD1. There are 20 residues in the CDR3. The V gene end was trimmed by 4 bases and the J gene end by 8 bases; junction bases not matched to a gene: 23. The germline gives CDR1 MGHRA, CDR2 YSYEKL. CDR3 nucleotides: TGCGCCAGCAGCCCCCCCGGAGTGCGGACAGGGGGAACCCAAGGGGATGAGCAGTTCTTC. Encoded protein: CASSPPGVRTGGTQGDEQFF.